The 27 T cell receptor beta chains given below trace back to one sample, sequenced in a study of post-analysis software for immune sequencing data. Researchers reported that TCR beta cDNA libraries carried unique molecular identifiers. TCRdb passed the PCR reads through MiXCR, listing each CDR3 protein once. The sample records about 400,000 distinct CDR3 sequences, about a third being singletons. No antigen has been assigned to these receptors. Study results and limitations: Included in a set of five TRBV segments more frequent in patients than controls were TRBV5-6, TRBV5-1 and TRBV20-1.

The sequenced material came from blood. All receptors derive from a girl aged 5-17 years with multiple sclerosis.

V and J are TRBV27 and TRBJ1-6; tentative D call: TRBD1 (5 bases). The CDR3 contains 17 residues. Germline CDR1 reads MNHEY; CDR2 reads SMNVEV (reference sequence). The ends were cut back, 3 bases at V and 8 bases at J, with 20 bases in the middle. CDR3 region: CASSFYPPGGGDSPLHF. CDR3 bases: TGTGCCAGCAGTTTCTATCCCCCGGGGGGGGGAGATTCACCCCTCCACTTT.

In DNA form, the CDR3 reads TGTGCCAGCAGCTTAGGGGCCCAGCCCCAGCATTTT. It is translated as CASSLGAQPQHF. V usage is TRBV7-9 and J usage is TRBJ1-5; no definite D call. From germline, CDR1 is SEHNR and CDR2 FQNEAQ (reference sequence). This CDR3 comprises 12 residues. V was clipped by 1 base and J by 7 bases, with 5 bases between them.

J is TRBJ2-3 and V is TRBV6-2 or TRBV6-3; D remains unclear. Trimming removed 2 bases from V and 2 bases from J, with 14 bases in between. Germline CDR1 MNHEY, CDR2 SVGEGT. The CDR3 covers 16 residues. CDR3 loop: CASSYVRTAPTDTQYF. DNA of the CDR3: TGTGCCAGCAGTTACGTCCGTACAGCCCCCACAGATACGCAGTATTTT.

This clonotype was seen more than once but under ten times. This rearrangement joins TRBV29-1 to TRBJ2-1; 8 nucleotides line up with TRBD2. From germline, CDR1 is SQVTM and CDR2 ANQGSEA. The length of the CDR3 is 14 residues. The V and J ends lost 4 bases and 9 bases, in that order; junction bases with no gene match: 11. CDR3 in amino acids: CSVGQRGSGVEQFF. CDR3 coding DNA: TGCAGCGTTGGCCAGCGGGGGTCCGGGGTTGAGCAGTTCTTC.

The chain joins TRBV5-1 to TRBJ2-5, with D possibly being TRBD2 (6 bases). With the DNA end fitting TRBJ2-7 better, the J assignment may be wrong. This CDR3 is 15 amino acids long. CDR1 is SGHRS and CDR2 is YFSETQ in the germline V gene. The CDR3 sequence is CASSGGPGRSDEQYF. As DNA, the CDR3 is TGCGCCAGCAGCGGGGGTCCAGGGAGGTCCGACGAGCAGTACTTC.

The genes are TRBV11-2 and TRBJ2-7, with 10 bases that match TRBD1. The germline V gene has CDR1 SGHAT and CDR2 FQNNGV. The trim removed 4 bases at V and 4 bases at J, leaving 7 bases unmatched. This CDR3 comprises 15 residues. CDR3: CASSSPGQGLYEQYF. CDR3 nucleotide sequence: TGTGCCAGCAGCTCACCGGGACAGGGGCTATACGAGCAGTACTTC.

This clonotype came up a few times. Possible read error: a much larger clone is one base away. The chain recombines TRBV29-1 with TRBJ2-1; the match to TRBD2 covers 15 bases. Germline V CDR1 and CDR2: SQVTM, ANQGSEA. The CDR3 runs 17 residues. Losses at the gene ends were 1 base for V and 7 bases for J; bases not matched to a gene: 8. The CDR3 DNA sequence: TGCAGCGTTGAAGTAGGGGCGGGACTAGCGGGGGGTAATGAGCAGTTCTTC. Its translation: CSVEVGAGLAGGNEQFF.

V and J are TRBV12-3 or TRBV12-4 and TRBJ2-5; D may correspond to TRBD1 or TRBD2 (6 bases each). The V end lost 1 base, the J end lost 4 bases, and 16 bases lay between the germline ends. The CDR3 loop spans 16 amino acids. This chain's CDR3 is CASSLGPTGRGETQYF. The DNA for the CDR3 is TGTGCCAGCAGTTTAGGACCCACAGGGCGGGGAGAGACCCAGTACTTC.

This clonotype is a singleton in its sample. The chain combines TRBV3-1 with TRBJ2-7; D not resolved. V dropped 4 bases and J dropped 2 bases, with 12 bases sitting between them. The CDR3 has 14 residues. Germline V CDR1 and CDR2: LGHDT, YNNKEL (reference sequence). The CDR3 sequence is CASSPGAPAYEQYF. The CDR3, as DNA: TGTGCCAGCAGCCCCGGTGCACCAGCCTACGAGCAGTACTTC.

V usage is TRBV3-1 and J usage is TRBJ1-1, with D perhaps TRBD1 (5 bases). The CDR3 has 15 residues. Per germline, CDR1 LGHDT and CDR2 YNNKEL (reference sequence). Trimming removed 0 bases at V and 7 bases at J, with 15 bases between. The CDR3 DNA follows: TGTGCCAGCAGCCAAGATGGGGCCTCGGGTGATGAAGCTTTCTTT. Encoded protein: CASSQDGASGDEAFF. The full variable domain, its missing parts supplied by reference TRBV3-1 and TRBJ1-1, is DTAVSQTPKYLVTQMGNDKSIKCEQNLGHDTMYWYKQDSKKFLKIMFSYNNKELIINETVPNRFSPKSPDKAHLNLHINSLELGDSAVYFCASSQDGASGDEAFFGQGTRLTVV.

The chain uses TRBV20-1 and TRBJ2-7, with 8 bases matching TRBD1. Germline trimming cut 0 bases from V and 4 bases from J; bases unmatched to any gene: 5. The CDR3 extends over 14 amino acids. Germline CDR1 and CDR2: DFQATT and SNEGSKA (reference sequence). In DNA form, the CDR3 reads TGCAGTGCTAGAGATACGAGACAGGGGTACGAGCAGTACTTC. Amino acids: CSARDTRQGYEQYF.

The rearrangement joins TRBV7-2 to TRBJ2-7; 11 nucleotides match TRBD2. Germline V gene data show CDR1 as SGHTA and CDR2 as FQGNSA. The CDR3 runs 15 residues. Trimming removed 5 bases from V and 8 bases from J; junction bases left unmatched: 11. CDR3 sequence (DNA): TGTGCCAGCAGCCTTGTTGCGACTAGCGGGGCGCAGCAGTACTTC. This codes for CASSLVATSGAQQYF.

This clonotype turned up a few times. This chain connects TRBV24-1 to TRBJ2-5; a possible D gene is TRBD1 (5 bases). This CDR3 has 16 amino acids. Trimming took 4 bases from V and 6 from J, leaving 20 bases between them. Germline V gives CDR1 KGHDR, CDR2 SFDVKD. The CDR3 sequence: CATSDLTTVLHKTQYF. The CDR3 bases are TGTGCCACCAGTGACCTTACGACAGTCCTCCACAAGACCCAGTACTTC.

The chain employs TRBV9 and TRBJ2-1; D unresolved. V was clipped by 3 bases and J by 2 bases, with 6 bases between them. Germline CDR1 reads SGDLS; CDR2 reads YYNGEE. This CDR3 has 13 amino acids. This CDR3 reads CASSATAYNEQFF. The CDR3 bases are TGTGCCAGCAGCGCGACTGCCTACAATGAGCAGTTCTTC.

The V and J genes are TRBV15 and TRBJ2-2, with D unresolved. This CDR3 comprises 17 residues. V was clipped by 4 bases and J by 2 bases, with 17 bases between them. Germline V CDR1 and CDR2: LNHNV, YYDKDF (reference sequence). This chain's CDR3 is CATSTLPESSNTGELFF. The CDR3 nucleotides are TGTGCCACCAGCACTTTACCCGAATCTTCAAACACCGGGGAGCTGTTTTTT.

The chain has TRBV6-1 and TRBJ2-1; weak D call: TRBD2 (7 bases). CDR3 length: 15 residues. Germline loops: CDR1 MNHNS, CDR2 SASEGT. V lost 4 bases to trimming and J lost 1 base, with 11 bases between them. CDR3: CASSAAGASYNEQFF. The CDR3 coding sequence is TGTGCCAGCAGTGCGGCGGGGGCGTCCTACAATGAGCAGTTCTTC.

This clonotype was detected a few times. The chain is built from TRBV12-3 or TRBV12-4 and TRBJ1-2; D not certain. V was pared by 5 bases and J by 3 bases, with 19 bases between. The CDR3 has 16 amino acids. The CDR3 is CASSPGFKRRYYGYTF. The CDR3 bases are TGTGCCAGCAGTCCGGGTTTCAAAAGGAGATACTATGGCTACACCTTC.

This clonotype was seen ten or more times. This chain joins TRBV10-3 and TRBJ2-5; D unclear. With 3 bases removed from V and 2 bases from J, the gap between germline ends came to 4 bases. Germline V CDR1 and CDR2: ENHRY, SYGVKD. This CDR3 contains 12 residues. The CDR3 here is CAISEQQETQYF. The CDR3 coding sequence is TGTGCCATCAGTGAACAGCAAGAGACCCAGTACTTC.

CDR3 coding DNA: TGTGCCAGCAGCCTACAGGGGAGGCAATACGAGCAGTACTTC. This translates into CASSLQGRQYEQYF. The chain combines TRBV7-9 with TRBJ2-7; D possibly corresponds to TRBD1 (7 bases). Germline CDR1 is SEHNR and CDR2 is FQNEAQ (reference sequence). The CDR3 is 14 amino acids. The germline V and J ends were trimmed by 5 bases and 4 bases, with 15 bases remaining between them.

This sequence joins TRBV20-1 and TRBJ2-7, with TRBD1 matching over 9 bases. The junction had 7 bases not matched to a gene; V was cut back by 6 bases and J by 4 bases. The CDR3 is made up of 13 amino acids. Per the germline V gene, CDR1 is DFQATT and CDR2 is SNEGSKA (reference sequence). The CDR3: CSATGTGNYEQYF. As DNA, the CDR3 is TGCAGTGCAACCGGGACAGGGAATTACGAGCAGTACTTC.

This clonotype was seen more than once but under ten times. The CDR3 loop reads CASSTSLTGGEQFF. For the CDR3, the DNA is TGTGCCAGCAGCACATCCTTGACAGGGGGTGAGCAGTTCTTC. The chain has TRBV7-8 and TRBJ2-1; 9 nucleotides agree with TRBD1. Germline V gene data show CDR1 as SGHVS and CDR2 as FQNEAQ. V shed 5 bases, J shed 9 bases, and the junction held 8 bases outside the gene matches. The CDR3 is 14 residues long.

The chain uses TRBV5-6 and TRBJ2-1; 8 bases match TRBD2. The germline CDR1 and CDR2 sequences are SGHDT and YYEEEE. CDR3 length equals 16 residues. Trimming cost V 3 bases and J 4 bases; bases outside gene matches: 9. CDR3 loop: CASSSPGTSGYNEQFF. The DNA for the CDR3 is TGTGCCAGCAGCTCCCCCGGTACTAGCGGTTACAATGAGCAGTTCTTC.

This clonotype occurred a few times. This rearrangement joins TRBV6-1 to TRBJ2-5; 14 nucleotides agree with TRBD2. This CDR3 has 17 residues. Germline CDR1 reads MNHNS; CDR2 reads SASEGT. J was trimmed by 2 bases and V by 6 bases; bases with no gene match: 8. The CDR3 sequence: CASSRGGLAGGQETQYF. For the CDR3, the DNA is TGTGCCAGCAGCCGCGGAGGACTAGCGGGGGGTCAAGAGACCCAGTACTTC.

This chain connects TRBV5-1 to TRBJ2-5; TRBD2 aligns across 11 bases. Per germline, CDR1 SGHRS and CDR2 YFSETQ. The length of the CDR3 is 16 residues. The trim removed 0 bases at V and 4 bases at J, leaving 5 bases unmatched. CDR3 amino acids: CASSLGVTSGAETQYF. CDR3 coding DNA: TGCGCCAGCAGCTTGGGAGTGACTAGCGGGGCAGAGACCCAGTACTTC. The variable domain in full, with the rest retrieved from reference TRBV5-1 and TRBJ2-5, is KAGVTQTPRYLIKTRGQQVTLSCSPISGHRSVSWYQQTPGQGLQFLFEYFSETQRNKGNFPGRFSGRQFSNSRSEMNVSTLELGDSALYLCASSLGVTSGAETQYFGPGTRLLVL.

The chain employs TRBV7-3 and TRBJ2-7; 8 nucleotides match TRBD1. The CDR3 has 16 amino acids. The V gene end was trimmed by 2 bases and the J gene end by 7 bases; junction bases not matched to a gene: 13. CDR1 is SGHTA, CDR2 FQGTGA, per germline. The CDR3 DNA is TGTGCCAGCAGCTTATTTTCAGGGGGCAACCGAGGAGAGCAGTACTTC. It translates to CASSLFSGGNRGEQYF.

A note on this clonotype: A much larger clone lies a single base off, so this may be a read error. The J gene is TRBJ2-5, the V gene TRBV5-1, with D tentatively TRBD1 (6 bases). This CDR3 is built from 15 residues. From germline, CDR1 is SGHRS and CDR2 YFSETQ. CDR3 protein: CANSLGLRDTATQYF. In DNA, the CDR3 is TGCGCCAACAGCTTAGGGCTCCGGGACACGGCGACCCAGTACTTC.

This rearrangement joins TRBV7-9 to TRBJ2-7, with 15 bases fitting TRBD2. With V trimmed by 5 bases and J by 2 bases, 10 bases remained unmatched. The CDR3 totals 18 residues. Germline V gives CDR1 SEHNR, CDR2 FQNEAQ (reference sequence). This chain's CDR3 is CASSSGLAGGIVAYEQYF. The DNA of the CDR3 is TGTGCCAGCAGCAGCGGACTAGCGGGGGGGATCGTGGCCTACGAGCAGTACTTC.